This TCR beta chain is drawn from a study of T cell changes during pregnancy in multiple sclerosis. The J segment lost 3 bases and the V segment lost 0 bases, leaving 9 bases of the junction unmatched. The CDR3 sequence is 17 residues long. The germline V gene has CDR1 SEHNR and CDR2 FQNEAQ (reference sequence). Sequencing was performed with immunoSEQ multiplex PCR; in TCRdb, only in-frame clones are kept and a portion is missing. The table shows about 30,000 clones, with around 93% occurring only once. The sequenced sample was CD4+ T cells from peripheral blood mononuclear cells, obtained after pregnancy. This clonotype originated in a female donor with multiple sclerosis, enrolled in a pregnancy study. The genes are TRBV7-9 and TRBJ2-3; 7 bases line up with TRBD1. The DNA for the CDR3 is TGTGCCAGCAGCTTAGCCCTTTCAGGGGGTCGGACAGATACGCAGTATTTT. It specifies CASSLALSGGRTDTQYF.